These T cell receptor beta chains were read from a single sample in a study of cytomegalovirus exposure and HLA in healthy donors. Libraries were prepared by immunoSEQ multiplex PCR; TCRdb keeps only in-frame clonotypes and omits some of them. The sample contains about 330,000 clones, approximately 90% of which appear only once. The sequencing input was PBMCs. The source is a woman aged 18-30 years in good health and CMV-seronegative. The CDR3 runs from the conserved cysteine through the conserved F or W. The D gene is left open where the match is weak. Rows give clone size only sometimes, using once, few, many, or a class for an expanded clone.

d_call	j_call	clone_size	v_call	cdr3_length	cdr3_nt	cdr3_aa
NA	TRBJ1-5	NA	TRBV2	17	TGTGCCAGCAGTGAAGGTGGGGGGGGATATAGCAATCAGCCCCAGCATTTT	CASSEGGGGYSNQPQHF
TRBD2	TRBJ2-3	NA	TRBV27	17	TGTGCCAGCAGGGAGCCGGGACTAGCGGGAAGCACAGATACGCAGTATTTT	CASREPGLAGSTDTQYF
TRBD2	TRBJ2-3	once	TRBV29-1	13	TGCAGCGTTGGCGGGAGGACCACAGATACGCAGTATTTT	CSVGGRTTDTQYF
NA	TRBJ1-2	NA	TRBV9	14	TGTGCCAGCAGCGTAGCCGGCCCGGGCTATGGCTACACCTTC	CASSVAGPGYGYTF
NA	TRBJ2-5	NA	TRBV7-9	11	TGTGCCAGCAGCCACGCGGAGACCCAGTACTTC	CASSHAETQYF
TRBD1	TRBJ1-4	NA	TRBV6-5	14	TGTGCCAGCAGTTACGGGGACAGGGGGGGAAAACTGTTTTTT	CASSYGDRGGKLFF
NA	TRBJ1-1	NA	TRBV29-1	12	TGCAGCGTTTACCAGGTGGGCACTGAAGCTTTCTTT	CSVYQVGTEAFF
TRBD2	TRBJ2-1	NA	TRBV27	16	TGTGCCAGCAGGAATACCGGGACTACACCCTACAATGAGCAGTTCTTC	CASRNTGTTPYNEQFF
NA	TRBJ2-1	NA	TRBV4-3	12	TGCGCCAGCAGCCGGGCACACAATGAGCAGTTCTTC	CASSRAHNEQFF
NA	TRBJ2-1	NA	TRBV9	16	TGTGCCAGCAGCGTAGATCCGGCTAGCTGGGGTAATGAGCAGTTCTTC	CASSVDPASWGNEQFF
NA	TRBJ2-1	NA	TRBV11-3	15	TGTGCCAGCAGCTTCGGGTCCGTGAAGTACAATGAGCAGTTCTTC	CASSFGSVKYNEQFF
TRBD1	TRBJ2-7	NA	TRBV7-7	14	TGTGCCAGCAGCCAGGACAGGACCCGTTACGAGCAGTACTTC	CASSQDRTRYEQYF
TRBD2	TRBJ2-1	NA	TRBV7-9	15	TGTGCCAGCAGCCGTAGCGGGAGTGGGTACAATGAGCAGTTCTTC	CASSRSGSGYNEQFF
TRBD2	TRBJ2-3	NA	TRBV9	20	TGTGCCAGCAGCGTAGTCCCAGGACTAGCGGCGTCCTACGGCACAGATACGCAGTATTTT	CASSVVPGLAASYGTDTQYF
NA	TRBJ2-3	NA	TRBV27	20	TGTGCCAGCAGTTTTTGGGGACCGCAGGGGAATATACTTAGCACAGATACGCAGTATTTT	CASSFWGPQGNILSTDTQYF
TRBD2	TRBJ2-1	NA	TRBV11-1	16	TGTGCCAGCAGCTTGAGGACTAGCGGGATAGTCAATGAGCAGTTCTTC	CASSLRTSGIVNEQFF
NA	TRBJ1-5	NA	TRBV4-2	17	TGTGCCAGCAGCCAAAGGGGCACGGACGAAGGCAATCAGCCCCAGCATTTT	CASSQRGTDEGNQPQHF
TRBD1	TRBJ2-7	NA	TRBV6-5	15	TGTGCCAGCAGTTATGGCCGGACAGGGGGGCACGAGCAGTACTTC	CASSYGRTGGHEQYF
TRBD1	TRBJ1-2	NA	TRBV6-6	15	TGTGCCAGCAGTGACTCGTACCGGGACAGTTATGGCTACACCTTC	CASSDSYRDSYGYTF
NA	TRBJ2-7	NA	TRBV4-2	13	TGTGCCAGCAGCCAAGATCTGGGGGGCGAGCAGTACTTC	CASSQDLGGEQYF
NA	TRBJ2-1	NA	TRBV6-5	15	TGTGCCAGCAGTTCTCCATCCGGAGGGGACAATGAGCAGTTCTTC	CASSSPSGGDNEQFF
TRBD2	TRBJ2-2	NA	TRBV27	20	TGTGCCAGCAGCCAGACCGGGACTAGCGGGAGGGTTCCCCTTGGTGGGGAGCTGTTTTTT	CASSQTGTSGRVPLGGELFF
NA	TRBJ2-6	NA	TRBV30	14	TGTGCCTGGTTTGAGAACTCCGGGGCCAACGTCCTGACTTTC	CAWFENSGANVLTF
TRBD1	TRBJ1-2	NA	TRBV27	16	TGTGCCAGCAGTTTGATTCCCAAGGGGGCATACTATGGCTACACCTTC	CASSLIPKGAYYGYTF
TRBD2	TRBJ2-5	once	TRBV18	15	TGTGCCAGCTCACCACCTGTAGATAGCGGGAGGTCCCAGTACTTC	CASSPPVDSGRSQYF
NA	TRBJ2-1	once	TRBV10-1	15	TGCGCCAGCAGTGGGGGACTCACGACCTACAATGAGCAGTTCTTC	CASSGGLTTYNEQFF
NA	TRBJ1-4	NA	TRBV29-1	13	TGCAGCGCCCGGCCGGGTCTGGGTGAAAAACTGTTTTTT	CSARPGLGEKLFF
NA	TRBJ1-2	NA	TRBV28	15	TGTGCCAGCAGTTTCCCGACACTAGCTAACTATGGCTACACCTTC	CASSFPTLANYGYTF
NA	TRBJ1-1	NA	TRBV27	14	TGTGCCAGCAGTTTCGGGGGTATGAACACTGAAGCTTTCTTT	CASSFGGMNTEAFF
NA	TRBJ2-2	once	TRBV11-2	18	TGTGCCAGCAGCTTGGAATTGGTGGGAGTTAGGGCACCCGGGGAGCTGTTTTTT	CASSLELVGVRAPGELFF
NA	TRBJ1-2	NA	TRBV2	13	TGTGCCAGCAGCTTAGACAGCGACTATGGCTACACCTTC	CASSLDSDYGYTF
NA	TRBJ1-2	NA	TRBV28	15	TGTGCCAGCAGTTTGGGGTTTGGGACAAACTATGGCTACACCTTC	CASSLGFGTNYGYTF
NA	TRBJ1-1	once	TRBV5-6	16	TGTGCCAGCAGCTCCCCTATATCCGCCGGGATTGATGAAGCTTTCTTT	CASSSPISAGIDEAFF
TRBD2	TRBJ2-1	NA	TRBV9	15	TGTGCCAGCAGCGTAGTCGGGATAGCGGGGAATGAGCAGTTCTTC	CASSVVGIAGNEQFF
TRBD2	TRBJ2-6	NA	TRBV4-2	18	TGTGCCAGCAGCCAAGATTTTTCGGGGGGCTCTGGGGCCAACGTCCTGACTTTC	CASSQDFSGGSGANVLTF
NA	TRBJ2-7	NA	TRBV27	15	TGTGCCAGCAGTTTACAGGCCCGACAGACCTACGAGCAGTACTTC	CASSLQARQTYEQYF
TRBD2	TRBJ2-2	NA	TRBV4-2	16	TGTGCCAGCAGCCACAGGACTAGCGGGAGTCCCGGGGAGCTGTTTTTT	CASSHRTSGSPGELFF
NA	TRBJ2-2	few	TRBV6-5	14	TGTGCCAGCAGGACGGACATTGGCCCCGGGGAGCTGTTTTTT	CASRTDIGPGELFF
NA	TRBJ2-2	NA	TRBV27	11	TGTGCCAGCAGTTTGGAGGGGGAGCTGTTTTTT	CASSLEGELFF
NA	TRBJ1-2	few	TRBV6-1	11	TGTGCCAGCAGTGATCGGGTCGGCTACACCTTC	CASSDRVGYTF
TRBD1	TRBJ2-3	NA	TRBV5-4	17	TGTGCCAGCAGCCCCGAAACCGGGACAGGGAGGACAGATACGCAGTATTTT	CASSPETGTGRTDTQYF
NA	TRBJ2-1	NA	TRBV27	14	TGTGCCAGCAGAGTCGGAGGGGTAGTCAATGAGCAGTTCTTC	CASRVGGVVNEQFF
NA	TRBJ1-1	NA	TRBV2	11	TGTGCCAGCAGCCCGGACACTGAAGCTTTCTTT	CASSPDTEAFF
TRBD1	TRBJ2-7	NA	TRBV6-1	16	TGTGCCAGCAGTGAAGCTGGCAGGGGGCTTGGGTACGAGCAGTACTTC	CASSEAGRGLGYEQYF